The clone carrying this T cell receptor (beta chain) has a handful of counts. These data are taken from a study of Ad26.COV2.S vaccination and SARS-CoV-2 variants. The treatment is: over 15 received Ad26.COV2.S at low or high dose, single or two shots; a few received placebo; per-sample allocation not given. Sampling was performed 63 days after the first vaccine or placebo injection. TCRdb's copy holds only in-frame clones and misses some; the assay was immunoSEQ multiplex PCR. The sample has around 300,000 clones; around 89% are singletons. The CDR3 is 13 residues long. V lost 3 bases and J lost 4; bases outside the gene matches: 2. Germline lookup yields CDR1 GTSNPN and CDR2 SVGIG (reference sequence).

This clonotype originated in a person aged 18-60 years who received the Ad26.COV2.S COVID-19 vaccine or a placebo. The sequencing used peripheral blood, collected in a trial of Ad26.COV2.S vaccine versus placebo. This chain connects TRBV30 to TRBJ2-7, with 11 bases fitting TRBD2. The CDR3 loop reads CAWRRLAGYEQYF. The CDR3 region has the DNA TGTGCCTGGAGAAGACTAGCGGGGTACGAGCAGTACTTC.